The present entry profiles one T cell receptor beta chain with its context. This specimen comes from a study of blood T cell repertoires in COVID-19. Original handling: Estimates of nucleated cell counts were drawn from the amplification of reference gene primers. Measured with immunoSEQ multiplex PCR; TCRdb has only the in-frame clones, and not every one. V, J and clone size were drawn from that table, and D and trimming were deduced from the DNA. Here the sample spans about 190,000 clones, over 75% being singletons. Germline V gene lookup returns CDR1 KGHSH and CDR2 LQKENI. This CDR3 spans 18 amino acids. The V end was cut by 2 bases, the J end by 2 bases, with 18 bases between.

The chain carries TRBV18 and TRBJ1-4; D is perhaps TRBD1 (6 bases). The TCR was taken from a woman aged 50 to 65 with acute or convalescent COVID-19. Sequencing input: peripheral blood. CDR3: CASSPNLQGARTNEKLFF. CDR3 nucleotides: TGTGCCAGCTCACCAAATTTACAGGGCGCGCGCACTAATGAAAAACTGTTTTTT.